The 6 T cell receptor beta chains presented below share a single source sample, sequenced in a study of T cell responses to AZD1222 COVID-19 vaccine. Measured with immunoSEQ multiplex PCR; TCRdb has only the in-frame clones, and not every one. The sample holds around 120,000 clones, roughly 84% seen once. The sample consisted of peripheral blood, taken on day 0 of AZD1222 vaccination. These receptors came from an adult in good health.

This sequence joins TRBV4-2 and TRBJ2-2; D unresolved. V was shortened by 4 bases and J by 7 bases, with 10 bases between the two germline ends. Germline loops: CDR1 LGHNA, CDR2 YNFKEQ. The CDR3 sequence is 13 residues long. CDR3 loop: CASSPVENGELFF. CDR3 bases: TGTGCCAGCAGCCCGGTGGAGAACGGGGAGCTGTTTTTT.

The chain is built from TRBV9 and TRBJ1-4, with D unresolved. CDR1 is SGDLS and CDR2 is YYNGEE in the germline V gene. Trimming removed 0 bases from V and 8 bases from J, with 8 bases in between. The length of the CDR3 is 13 residues. The CDR3 is CASSVATGEKLFF. DNA for the CDR3: TGTGCCAGCAGCGTAGCTACGGGAGAAAAACTGTTTTTT.

The genes are TRBV20-1 and TRBJ2-3, with D uncertain. From germline, CDR1 is DFQATT and CDR2 SNEGSKA (reference sequence). The CDR3 is 11 residues long. This chain's CDR3 is CHVRSTDTQYF. CDR3 bases: TGCCACGTCCGCAGCACAGATACGCAGTATTTT.

The V call is TRBV13, the J call TRBJ2-2; no definite D call. This CDR3 is 14 amino acids long. V was shortened by 0 bases and J by 3 bases, with 5 bases between the two germline ends. Germline V gives CDR1 PRHDT, CDR2 FYEKMQ (reference sequence). The CDR3 sequence: CASSLGGHTGELFF. CDR3 DNA: TGTGCCAGCAGCTTAGGAGGTCACACCGGGGAGCTGTTTTTT.

This clone was counted between two and nine times. The chain links TRBV5-1 to TRBJ2-1; 11 positions agree with TRBD1. Losses at the gene ends were 0 bases for V and 5 bases for J; bases not matched to a gene: 7. Germline V CDR1 and CDR2: SGHRS, YFSETQ. The CDR3 is 17 residues long. Here the CDR3 DNA reads TGCGCCAGCAGCTTGGCGGGATTGGGACAGGGGGACAATGAGCAGTTCTTC. Protein product: CASSLAGLGQGDNEQFF.

The V call is TRBV3-1 (or the pseudogene TRBV3-2), the J call TRBJ1-2, with a tentative D call TRBD1 (5 bases). This CDR3 region has 14 residues. The V gene's germline CDR1 is LGHDT and CDR2 YNNKEL (reference sequence). The V and J ends lost 1 base and 9 bases respectively, with 15 bases between them. The CDR3 bases are TGTGCCAGCAGCCAAGGTGCCGAGGGGAGTCGCTACACCTTC. Protein: CASSQGAEGSRYTF.